A single sample gave rise to the 9 T cell receptor beta chains below, sequenced in a study of blood T cells in healthy people across ages. A second 7 to 11 cycle PCR used barcoded and J-beta primers. TCRdb reanalysed the 5' RACE reads using MiXCR and keeps one entry per CDR3 protein. Of 650,000 to 1,000,000 distinct CDR3 sequences listed, under 40% are singletons. The sample was blood. Receptors were obtained from a man aged 18-30 years in good health.

The genes are TRBV29-1 and TRBJ1-2, with 7 bases lining up with TRBD1. The V gene end was trimmed by 6 bases and the J gene end by 4 bases; junction bases not matched to a gene: 14. Germline loops: CDR1 SQVTM, CDR2 ANQGSEA. The CDR3 contains 15 residues. CDR3 sequence (DNA): TGCAGCGTCCCATTGGATACAGGGGAAACCTATGGCTACACCTTC. Protein product: CSVPLDTGETYGYTF.

The sample holds a few counts of this clonotype. J is TRBJ2-1 and V is TRBV11-2; 8 bases agree with TRBD2. The germline CDR1 and CDR2 sequences are SGHAT and FQNNGV. J gave up 7 bases and V 1 base, and 9 bases lay outside the gene matches. The CDR3 extends over 16 amino acids. This CDR3 is CASSLVGTRFINEQFF. Here the CDR3 DNA reads TGTGCCAGCAGCTTAGTGGGGACTAGGTTTATAAATGAGCAGTTCTTC.

The DNA of the CDR3 is TGCGCCAGCAGCTTGGGGCCTCAGAGCTCCTACAATGAGCAGTTCTTC. Its protein is CASSLGPQSSYNEQFF. This chain uses TRBV5-1 with TRBJ2-1; D unclear. V was shortened by 0 bases and J by 0 bases, with 10 bases between the two germline ends. Germline CDR1 SGHRS, CDR2 YFSETQ. This CDR3 is built from 16 residues.

The CDR3 loop is CASSYGVQPQHF. The CDR3 nucleotides read TGTGCCAGCAGCTACGGGGTGCAGCCCCAGCATTTT. The chain joins TRBV2 to TRBJ1-5; D unclear. The CDR3 spans 12 residues. Trimming removed 6 bases from V and 7 bases from J, with 10 bases in between. Per the germline V gene, CDR1 is SNHLY and CDR2 is FYNNEI.

The sample holds a few counts of this clonotype. The CDR3 region is CAISGVGGHTEAFF. Written as DNA, the CDR3 is TGTGCCATCAGTGGGGTTGGGGGGCACACTGAAGCTTTCTTT. The chain is built from TRBV10-3 and TRBJ1-1; a possible D gene is TRBD1 (6 bases). Germline-derived CDR1 and CDR2 are ENHRY and SYGVKD. CDR3 size: 14 residues. V was cut by 4 bases and J by 3 bases, with 12 bases left in between.

The chain carries TRBV4-2 and TRBJ2-3; 7 bases line up with TRBD2. This CDR3 comprises 14 residues. V gave up 0 bases and J gave up 9 bases; unmatched junction bases: 6. Germline V CDR1 and CDR2: LGHNA, YNFKEQ. CDR3 DNA sequence: TGTGCCAGCAGCCAAGATCGGGCTAGCGGAACGCAGTATTTT. Its translation: CASSQDRASGTQYF.

This chain joins TRBV3-1 and TRBJ2-1; 9 bases agree with TRBD1. The CDR3 consists of 16 residues. Looked up from germline, CDR1 is LGHDT and CDR2 is YNNKEL (reference sequence). V gave up 4 bases and J gave up 2 bases; unmatched junction bases: 6. CDR3 nucleotides: TGTGCCAGCAGCCGACAGGGGGACATGGCCTACAATGAGCAGTTCTTC. The encoded protein is CASSRQGDMAYNEQFF.

The chain combines TRBV5-6 with TRBJ2-5; 10 nucleotides match TRBD1. The CDR3 length is 17 residues. V was pared by 1 base and J by 0 bases, with 6 bases of the junction left unmatched. CDR1 and CDR2 from the germline V gene are SGHDT and YYEEEE. The CDR3 sequence: CASSLLGQGTYQETQYF. The CDR3 nucleotides are TGTGCCAGCAGCTTGTTGGGACAGGGGACGTACCAAGAGACCCAGTACTTC.

This clonotype showed up just once. J is TRBJ2-6 and V is TRBV4-3; D may be TRBD1 or TRBD2 (6 bases each). From germline, CDR1 is LGHNA and CDR2 YSLEER. This CDR3 is built from 21 residues. Trimming took off 4 bases at V and 0 bases at J, with 25 bases between the two ends. Here the CDR3 reads CASSRRVGGNRTNSGANVLTF. CDR3 bases: TGCGCCAGCAGCCGTCGCGTAGGGGGGAACAGGACGAACTCTGGGGCCAACGTCCTGACTTTC.